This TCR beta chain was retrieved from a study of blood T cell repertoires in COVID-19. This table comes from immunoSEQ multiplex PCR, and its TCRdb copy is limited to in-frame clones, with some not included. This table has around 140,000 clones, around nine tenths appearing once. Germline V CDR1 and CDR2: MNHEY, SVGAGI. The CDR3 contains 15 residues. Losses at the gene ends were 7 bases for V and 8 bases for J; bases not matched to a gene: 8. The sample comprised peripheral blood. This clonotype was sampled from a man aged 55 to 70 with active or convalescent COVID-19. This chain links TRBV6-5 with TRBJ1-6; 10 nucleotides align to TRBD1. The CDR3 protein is CASTKRDRGYSPLHF. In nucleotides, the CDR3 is TGTGCCAGCACCAAAAGGGACAGGGGATATTCACCCCTCCACTTT.